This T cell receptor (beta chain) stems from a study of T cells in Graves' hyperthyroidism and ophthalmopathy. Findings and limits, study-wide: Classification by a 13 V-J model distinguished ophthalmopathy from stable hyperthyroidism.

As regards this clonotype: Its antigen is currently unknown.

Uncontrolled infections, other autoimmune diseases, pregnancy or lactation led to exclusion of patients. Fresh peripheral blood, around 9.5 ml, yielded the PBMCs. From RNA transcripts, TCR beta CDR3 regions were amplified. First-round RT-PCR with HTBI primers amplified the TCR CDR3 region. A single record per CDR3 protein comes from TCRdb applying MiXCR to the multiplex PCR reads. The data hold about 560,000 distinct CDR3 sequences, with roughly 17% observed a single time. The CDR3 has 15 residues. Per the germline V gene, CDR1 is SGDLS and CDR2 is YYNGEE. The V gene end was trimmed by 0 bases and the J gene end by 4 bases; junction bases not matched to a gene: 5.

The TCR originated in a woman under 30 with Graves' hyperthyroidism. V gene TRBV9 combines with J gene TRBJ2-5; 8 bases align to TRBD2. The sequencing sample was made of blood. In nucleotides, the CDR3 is TGTGCCAGCAGCGTAGGGGCACGGGGGGGAGAGACCCAGTACTTC. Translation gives CASSVGARGGETQYF.